These 18 T cell receptor beta chains came from one sample sequenced in a study of cytomegalovirus exposure and HLA in healthy donors. The PCR contained 60 Vbeta and 13 Jbeta primers. This table comes from immunoSEQ multiplex PCR, and its TCRdb copy is limited to in-frame clones, with some not included. The repertoire consists of about 210,000 clones, with under 85% occurring once and the leading ten covering roughly 10%. Sequenced material: PBMCs. Receptor source: a woman aged 45-59 years in good health and CMV-seropositive.

V usage is TRBV7-2 and J usage is TRBJ1-6; D uncertain. V was clipped by 4 bases and J by 5 bases, with 12 bases between them. Germline V lookup: CDR1 SGHTA, CDR2 FQGNSA. CDR3 size: 15 residues. The CDR3 protein is CASSSERTNNSPLHF. In nucleotides, the CDR3 is TGTGCCAGCAGCTCCGAGCGGACCAATAATTCACCCCTCCACTTT.

This clone showed up just a few times. The rearrangement joins TRBV19 to TRBJ1-1, with D uncertain. The CDR3 contains 11 residues. V was pared by 10 bases and J by 5 bases, with 11 bases between. Germline V gives CDR1 LNHDA, CDR2 SQIVND (reference sequence). CDR3 nucleotide sequence: TGTGCCACGTCTTGGGAGACTGAAGCTTTCTTT. It is translated as CATSWETEAFF.

The rearrangement links TRBV5-6 to TRBJ2-7, with 7 bases identical to TRBD1. J was trimmed by 2 bases and V by 1 base; bases with no gene match: 9. CDR1 SGHDT and CDR2 YYEEEE come from the germline V gene. The CDR3 extends over 16 amino acids. In nucleotides, the CDR3 is TGTGCCAGCAGCTTGTTGGCCGGGACAGAGGCCTACGAGCAGTACTTC. It specifies CASSLLAGTEAYEQYF.

The chain employs TRBV5-6 and TRBJ1-3; D uncertain. Trimming removed 2 bases at V and 1 base at J, with 4 bases between. CDR1 is SGHDT, CDR2 YYEEEE, per germline. This CDR3 has 13 amino acids. The CDR3 nucleotides are TGTGCCAGCAGCTTCGGGTCTGGAAACACCATATATTTT. It codes for CASSFGSGNTIYF. The full variable domain, in which reference TRBV5-6 and TRBJ1-3 provide the parts outside the CDR3, is DAGVTQSPTHLIKTRGQQVTLRCSPKSGHDTVSWYQQALGQGPQFIFQYYEEEERQRGNFPDRFSGHQFPNYSSELNVNALLLGDSALYLCASSFGSGNTIYFGEGSWLTVV.

Note on this clone: This same CDR3 is encoded by further DNA sequences in the sample. V gene TRBV18 combines with J gene TRBJ1-1; perhaps TRBD1 as D (5 bases). The CDR3 runs to 14 residues. CDR1 and CDR2 (germline): KGHSH, LQKENI. V was cut by 3 bases and J by 3 bases, with 11 bases left in between. The CDR3 region is CASSPGGGDTEAFF. The CDR3 DNA reads TGTGCCAGCTCACCGGGCGGGGGAGACACTGAAGCTTTCTTT.

The chain recombines TRBV6-4 with TRBJ2-7, with 9 bases that match TRBD1. The CDR3 runs 13 residues. Germline V lookup: CDR1 MRHNA, CDR2 SNTAGT. V gave up 6 bases and J gave up 1 base; unmatched junction bases: 1. CDR3 region: CASSGQGSYEQYF. CDR3 coding DNA: TGTGCCAGCAGCGGACAGGGGTCCTACGAGCAGTACTTC.

This clone turned up a few times. This CDR3 reads CASSMDWRGTEAFF. In DNA form, the CDR3 reads TGTGCCAGCAGTATGGACTGGCGGGGAACTGAAGCTTTCTTT. The V gene is TRBV6-1, the J gene TRBJ1-1; D gene uncertain. Trimming cost V 5 bases and J 5 bases, with 15 bases left between them. The CDR3 is 14 amino acids. Germline values: CDR1 MNHNS, CDR2 SASEGT.

In this sample, this clone turned up a few times. J is TRBJ1-1 and V is TRBV6-5; no firm D call. Looked up from germline, CDR1 is MNHEY and CDR2 is SVGAGI. Trimming shortened V by 7 bases and J by 0 bases, and 12 bases separated the two germline ends. There are 14 residues in the CDR3. The CDR3 loop is CASTSPGMNTEAFF. For the CDR3, the DNA is TGTGCCAGCACATCACCAGGCATGAACACTGAAGCTTTCTTT.

This clone appeared a few times. The chain has TRBV6-4 and TRBJ2-2; no definite D call. The CDR3 has 14 amino acids. Germline loops: CDR1 MRHNA, CDR2 SNTAGT. Between the trimmed V and J ends, which lost 6 bases and 2 bases, there was a span of 10 bases. The CDR3 DNA follows: TGTGCCAGCAGCATTGAGATCAACACCGGGGAGCTGTTTTTT. Translating it yields CASSIEINTGELFF.

J is TRBJ2-1 and V is TRBV27; 9 nucleotides match TRBD2. Unmatched junction bases numbered 13, after V lost 6 bases and J lost 4 bases. CDR3 length: 17 residues. The V gene's germline CDR1 is MNHEY and CDR2 SMNVEV (reference sequence). CDR3 residues: CASRNPAGGPGYNEQFF. CDR3 DNA: TGTGCCAGCAGAAACCCCGCGGGGGGGCCGGGGTACAATGAGCAGTTCTTC.

J is TRBJ1-1 and V is TRBV28; 8 bases match TRBD1. The V gene end was trimmed by 3 bases and the J gene end by 6 bases; junction bases not matched to a gene: 12. The CDR3 is 16 amino acids. Germline V gives CDR1 MDHEN, CDR2 SYDVKM. CDR3 in amino acids: CASSLFSYRQGPEAFF. The CDR3 DNA sequence: TGTGCCAGCAGTTTGTTCTCCTATCGACAGGGGCCTGAAGCTTTCTTT.

The V gene is TRBV19, the J gene TRBJ1-2; TRBD1 agrees at 9 bases. J was trimmed by 4 bases and V by 6 bases; bases with no gene match: 3. CDR1 is LNHDA, CDR2 SQIVND, per germline (reference sequence). The CDR3 has 13 residues. In nucleotides, the CDR3 is TGTGCCAGTAGGAAACAGGGGGCCTATGGCTACACCTTC. It specifies CASRKQGAYGYTF.

V usage is TRBV5-4 and J usage is TRBJ1-1, with unresolved D. CDR1 SGHNT and CDR2 YYREEE come from the germline V gene (reference sequence). Trimming removed 4 bases from V and 1 base from J, with 11 bases in between. This CDR3 region has 14 residues. This CDR3 reads CASSPVNRNTEAFF. CDR3 nucleotides: TGTGCCAGCAGCCCGGTGAATAGGAACACTGAAGCTTTCTTT.

The rearrangement uses TRBV19 and TRBJ1-2; D gene uncertain. The V gene's germline CDR1 is LNHDA and CDR2 SQIVND (reference sequence). The CDR3 runs 14 residues. Trimming took off 5 bases at V and 3 bases at J, with 13 bases between the two ends. The CDR3 region is CASSFQQDYYGYTF. The CDR3 nucleotides read TGTGCCAGTAGTTTCCAACAAGACTACTATGGCTACACCTTC.

The chain uses TRBV6-5 and TRBJ1-1; D gene unclear. V was cut by 6 bases and J by 4 bases, with 15 bases left in between. Germline loops: CDR1 MNHEY, CDR2 SVGAGI. This CDR3 spans 14 amino acids. The CDR3 DNA is TGTGCCAGCAGCTTCGGACGACGGGGCACTGAAGCTTTCTTT. Amino acids: CASSFGRRGTEAFF.

This chain links TRBV6-5 with TRBJ1-2; 8 bases are shared with TRBD1. Looked up from germline, CDR1 is MNHEY and CDR2 is SVGAGI. V dropped 6 bases and J dropped 5; count of bases not matched to a gene: 8. CDR3 length: 14 residues. CDR3 residues: CASRRQGRGYGYTF. The CDR3 coding sequence is TGTGCCAGCAGAAGACAGGGGAGAGGGTATGGCTACACCTTC.

This chain uses TRBV5-1 with TRBJ1-1, with 9 bases that match TRBD1. This CDR3 is 16 amino acids long. V trimming: 2 bases; J trimming: 4 bases; junction bases outside the gene matches: 9. CDR1 is SGHRS, CDR2 YFSETQ, per germline. The CDR3 is CASSFSPLGQGTEAFF. DNA for the CDR3: TGCGCCAGCAGCTTCTCCCCTCTGGGACAGGGCACTGAAGCTTTCTTT.

V is TRBV5-4 and J is TRBJ2-1; tentatively, D is TRBD2 (5 bases). CDR1 is SGHNT and CDR2 is YYREEE in the germline V gene (reference sequence). V dropped 3 bases and J dropped 5 bases, with 12 bases sitting between them. This CDR3 is built from 14 residues. The CDR3 DNA follows: TGTGCCAGCAGCTCGATACTAGGTGACAATGAGCAGTTCTTC. Translated, it gives CASSSILGDNEQFF.